Shown below are 12 T cell receptor beta chains from a single sample sequenced in a study of cytotoxic CD8 clonotypes in ibrutinib-treated CLL. Measured with immunoSEQ multiplex PCR; TCRdb has only the in-frame clones, and not every one. The sample holds about 300,000 clones; 65% to 85% are singletons and the top ten take about 6%. The sequences come from PBMCs, collected at disease progression, from a patient treated with ibrutinib. The receptors were gathered from a human donor with chronic lymphocytic leukemia.

The V call is TRBV15, the J call TRBJ1-5; 7 positions agree with TRBD1. Trimming cost V 0 bases and J 3 bases; bases outside gene matches: 5. The CDR3 loop spans 16 amino acids. Germline values: CDR1 LNHNV, CDR2 YYDKDF (reference sequence). The DNA of the CDR3 is TGTGCCACCAGCAGAGATAGGGGGCTTTTCAATCAGCCCCAGCATTTT. This gives the protein CATSRDRGLFNQPQHF.

V usage is TRBV4-1 and J usage is TRBJ2-5, with TRBD2 matching over 7 bases. Looked up from germline, CDR1 is MGHRA and CDR2 is YSYEKL. V was clipped by 4 bases and J by 4 bases; unmatched bases: 0. The CDR3 contains 12 residues. CDR3 nucleotide sequence: TGCGCCAGCAGCCGGGGGGGAGAGACCCAGTACTTC. It translates to CASSRGGETQYF.

This clone has more than one count but fewer than ten. The chain combines TRBV10-1 with TRBJ1-1, with no clear D. There are 12 residues in the CDR3. Germline values: CDR1 WNHNN, CDR2 SYGVQD (reference sequence). The germline V and J ends were trimmed by 6 bases and 0 bases, with 5 bases remaining between them. CDR3: CASRGLNTEAFF. The CDR3 bases are TGCGCCAGCAGAGGCCTGAACACTGAAGCTTTCTTT.

This chain joins TRBV7-9 and TRBJ2-2, with 10 bases aligning to TRBD2. This CDR3 region has 15 residues. Germline-derived CDR1 and CDR2 are SEHNR and FQNEAQ (reference sequence). The V and J ends lost 3 bases and 7 bases, in that order; junction bases with no gene match: 5. The CDR3 loop is CASSFGLAEVGELFF. CDR3 sequence (DNA): TGTGCCAGCAGCTTCGGACTAGCGGAAGTCGGGGAGCTGTTTTTT. The full variable domain, in which reference TRBV7-9 and TRBJ2-2 provide the parts outside the CDR3, is DTGVSQNPRHKITKRGQNVTFRCDPISEHNRLYWYRQTLGQGPEFLTYFQNEAQLEKSRLLSDRFSAERPKGSFSTLEIQRTEQGDSAMYLCASSFGLAEVGELFFGEGSRLTVL.

The V and J genes are TRBV7-9 and TRBJ2-3, with TRBD2 matching over 7 bases. J lost 6 bases, V lost 2 bases, and 11 bases had no gene match. The CDR3 covers 16 residues. Germline V CDR1 and CDR2: SEHNR, FQNEAQ (reference sequence). As DNA, the CDR3 is TGTGCCAGCAGCTTAAAACTAGCGAGCCCCCCTGATACGCAGTATTTT. Its translation: CASSLKLASPPDTQYF.

This clone has a handful of counts. V and J are TRBV2 and TRBJ2-7, with D tentatively TRBD1 (6 bases). There are 12 residues in the CDR3. Trimming pared 4 bases from V and 4 bases from J, leaving 8 bases between. CDR1 and CDR2 from the germline V gene are SNHLY and FYNNEI. CDR3 DNA: TGTGCCAGCAGTGCACAGGGTTACGAGCAGTACTTC. It translates to CASSAQGYEQYF.

The gene calls are TRBV7-8 and TRBJ1-2, with D uncertain. Germline assignment: CDR1 SGHVS and CDR2 FQNEAQ. The CDR3 totals 13 residues. V was cut by 5 bases and J by 0 bases, with 7 bases left in between. CDR3 DNA sequence: TGTGCCAGCAGCCCGCCCCCTAACTATGGCTACACCTTC. Its protein is CASSPPPNYGYTF.

This sequence joins TRBV2 and TRBJ2-7; D perhaps matches TRBD1 (5 bases). The germline CDR1 and CDR2 sequences are SNHLY and FYNNEI. The CDR3 is 13 amino acids. V was pared by 3 bases and J by 4 bases, with 10 bases between. The CDR3 region is CASSERQLYEQYF. The CDR3 bases are TGTGCCAGCAGTGAGCGACAGCTTTACGAGCAGTACTTC.

This clone was detected only once. The V call is TRBV18, the J call TRBJ1-1; the D gene is possibly TRBD1 (6 bases). CDR1 is KGHSH, CDR2 LQKENI, per germline. The V gene lost 2 bases and the J gene lost 4 bases, with 17 bases spanning the gap. This CDR3 spans 16 amino acids. The CDR3 DNA sequence: TGTGCCAGCTCACCAAGAACAGGGAGGACGGGCACTGAAGCTTTCTTT. Translated, it gives CASSPRTGRTGTEAFF.

V is TRBV12-5 and J is TRBJ1-1; D is undetermined. The CDR3 has 12 amino acids. Trimming pared 7 bases from V and 3 bases from J, leaving 9 bases between. Germline CDR1 LGHNT, CDR2 FRNRAP. This CDR3 reads CASALGDTEAFF. In nucleotides, the CDR3 is TGTGCTAGTGCCCTAGGAGACACTGAAGCTTTCTTT.

The V call is TRBV19, the J call TRBJ2-2; 9 nucleotides align to TRBD1. With V trimmed by 5 bases and J by 5 bases, 6 bases remained unmatched. The CDR3 runs 15 residues. Germline loops: CDR1 LNHDA, CDR2 SQIVND (reference sequence). This CDR3 reads CASSRTGGFTGELFF. CDR3 sequence (DNA): TGTGCCAGTAGTCGTACAGGGGGCTTTACCGGGGAGCTGTTTTTT.

V gene TRBV7-8 combines with J gene TRBJ2-7, with 9 nucleotides matching TRBD2. Germline values: CDR1 SGHVS, CDR2 FQNEAQ. CDR3 length equals 14 residues. V was pared by 1 base and J by 6 bases, with 4 bases of the junction left unmatched. CDR3 nucleotide sequence: TGTGCCAGCAGCTTAGGGACTAGCGCCACCGAGCAGTACTTC. Translating it yields CASSLGTSATEQYF.